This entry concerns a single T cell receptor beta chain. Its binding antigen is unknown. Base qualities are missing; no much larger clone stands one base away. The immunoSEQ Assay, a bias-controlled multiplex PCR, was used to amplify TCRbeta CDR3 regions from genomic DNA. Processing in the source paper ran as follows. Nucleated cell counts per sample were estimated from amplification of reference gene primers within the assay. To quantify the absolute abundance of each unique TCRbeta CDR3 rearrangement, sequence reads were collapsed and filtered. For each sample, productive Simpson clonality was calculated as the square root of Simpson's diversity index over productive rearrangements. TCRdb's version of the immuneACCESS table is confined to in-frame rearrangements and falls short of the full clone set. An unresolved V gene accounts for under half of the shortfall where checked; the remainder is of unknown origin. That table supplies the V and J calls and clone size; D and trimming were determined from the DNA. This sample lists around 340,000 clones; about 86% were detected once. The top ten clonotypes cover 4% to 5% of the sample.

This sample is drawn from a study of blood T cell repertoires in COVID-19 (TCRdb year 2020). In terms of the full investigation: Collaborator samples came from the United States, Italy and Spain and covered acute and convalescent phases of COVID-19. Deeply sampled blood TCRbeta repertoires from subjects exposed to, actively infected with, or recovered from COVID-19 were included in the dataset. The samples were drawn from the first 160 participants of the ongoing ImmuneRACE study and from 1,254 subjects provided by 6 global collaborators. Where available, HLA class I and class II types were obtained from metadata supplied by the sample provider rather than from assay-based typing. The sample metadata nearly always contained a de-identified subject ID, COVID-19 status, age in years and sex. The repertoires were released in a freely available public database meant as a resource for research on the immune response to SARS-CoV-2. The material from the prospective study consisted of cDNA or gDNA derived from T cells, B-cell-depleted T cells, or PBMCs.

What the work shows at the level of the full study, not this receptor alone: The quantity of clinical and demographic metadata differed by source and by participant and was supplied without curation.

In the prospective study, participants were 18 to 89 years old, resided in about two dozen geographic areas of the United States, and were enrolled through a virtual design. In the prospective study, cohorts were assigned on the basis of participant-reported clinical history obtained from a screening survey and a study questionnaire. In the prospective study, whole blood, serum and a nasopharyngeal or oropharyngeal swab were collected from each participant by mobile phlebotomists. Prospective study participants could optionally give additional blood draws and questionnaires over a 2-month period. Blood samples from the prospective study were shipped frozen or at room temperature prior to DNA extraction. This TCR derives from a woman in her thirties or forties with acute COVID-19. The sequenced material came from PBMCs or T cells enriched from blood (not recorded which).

The DNA sequence is TGTGCCAGCAGCGGAATTAGGGGATCTGGGGCCAACGTCCTGACTTTC. It translates to CASSGIRGSGANVLTF. The chain is assembled from TRBV4-2 and TRBJ2-6; the best D guess is TRBD1, with 5 bases matching. Trimming at the junction amounts to 5 bases on V and 1 base on J, and the germline ends lie 12 bases apart. Spanning cysteine to phenylalanine, the CDR3 consists of 16 amino acids. Solely the CDR3 DNA is kept, with 48 bases framed from the first base. Taken from the germline V gene, the CDR1 and CDR2 loops are LGHNA and YNFKEQ.